The 3 T cell receptor beta chains presented below share a single source sample, sequenced in a study of blood T cell repertoires in COVID-19. Some clones are missing from TCRdb's copy, which holds only in-frame ones; the method was immunoSEQ multiplex PCR. Here the sample spans more than 70,000 clones, 70% to 90% being singletons. The sample was peripheral blood. The receptor set was obtained from a man aged 50-59 years with acute or convalescent COVID-19.

V and J are TRBV6-5 and TRBJ1-5, with 8 nucleotides matching TRBD1. The CDR3 totals 15 residues. The J segment lost 9 bases and the V segment lost 10 bases, leaving 17 bases of the junction unmatched. The germline CDR1 and CDR2 sequences are MNHEY and SVGAGI. CDR3 nucleotide sequence: TGTGCCACTCGAGAAGGACAGGGAACCTGGGGGCCCCAGCATTTT. This gives the protein CATREGQGTWGPQHF.

Of note for this clone: At one end, the junction sequence differs from germline, possibly due to a read error. The gene calls are TRBV2 and TRBJ2-2; 9 positions agree with TRBD1. Germline assignment: CDR1 SNHLY and CDR2 FYNNEI. This CDR3 has 15 residues. CDR3 in DNA: TGTGCCAGCAAGCAAGGGACAGGGAACGCCGGGGAGCTGTTTTTT. Translated: CASKQGTGNAGELFF.

This chain connects TRBV6-5 to TRBJ1-1; D gene uncertain. The V gene's germline CDR1 is MNHEY and CDR2 SVGAGI. V was shortened by 6 bases and J by 6 bases, with 17 bases between the two germline ends. The CDR3 contains 14 residues. This CDR3 reads CASSPAGNPAEAFF. CDR3 DNA sequence: TGTGCCAGCAGCCCCGCAGGAAATCCTGCTGAAGCTTTCTTT.